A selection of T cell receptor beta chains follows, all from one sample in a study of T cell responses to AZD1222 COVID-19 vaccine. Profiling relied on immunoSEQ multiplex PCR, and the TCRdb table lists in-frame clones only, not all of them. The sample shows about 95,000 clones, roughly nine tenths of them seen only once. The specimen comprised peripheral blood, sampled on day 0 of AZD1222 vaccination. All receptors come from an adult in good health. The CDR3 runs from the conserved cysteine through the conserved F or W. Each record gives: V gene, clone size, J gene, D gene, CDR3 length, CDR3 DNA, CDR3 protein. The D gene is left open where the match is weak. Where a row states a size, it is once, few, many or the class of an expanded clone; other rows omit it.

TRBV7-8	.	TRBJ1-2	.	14	TGTGCCAGCAGCCTCCTCGCACATAGCTATGGCTACACCTTC	CASSLLAHSYGYTF
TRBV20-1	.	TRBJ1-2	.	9	TGCAGCGCCTTGTATGGCTACACCTTC	CSALYGYTF
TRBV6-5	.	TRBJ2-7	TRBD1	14	TGTGCCAGCAGCAGGGCCGGGACAGCCTACGAGCAGTACTTC	CASSRAGTAYEQYF
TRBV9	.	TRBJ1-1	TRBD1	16	TGTGCCAGCAGCACCGGGACAGGGGTGATGAACACTGAAGCTTTCTTT	CASSTGTGVMNTEAFF
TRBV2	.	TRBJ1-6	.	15	TGTGCCAGCAGTGTAGACCGGGGAGGGAATTCACCCCTCCACTTT	CASSVDRGGNSPLHF
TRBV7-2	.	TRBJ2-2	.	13	TGTGCCAGCAGCTGGCGAGACACCGGGGAGCTGTTTTTT	CASSWRDTGELFF
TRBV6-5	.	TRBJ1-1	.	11	TGTGCCAGCAGTCCGTTGGGTGAAGCTTTCTTT	CASSPLGEAFF
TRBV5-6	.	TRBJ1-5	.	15	TGTGCCAGCAAGCTTGGCGGGTTCGGGAATCAGCCCCAGCATTTT	CASKLGGFGNQPQHF
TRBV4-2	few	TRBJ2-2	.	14	TGTGCCAGCAGCCAAGTGGTAGACACCGGGGAGCTGTTTTTT	CASSQVVDTGELFF
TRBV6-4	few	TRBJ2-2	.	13	TGTGCCAGCAGTTCAAGCGGGCCCGGGGAGCTGTTTTTT	CASSSSGPGELFF
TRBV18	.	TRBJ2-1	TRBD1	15	TGTGCCAGCTCACTTGAGACAGGGCCCTACAATGAGCAGTTCTTC	CASSLETGPYNEQFF
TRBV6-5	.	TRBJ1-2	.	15	TGTGCCACAGTTAGACAGCACCAAACAGCTAGGGGCTACACCTTC	CATVRQHQTARGYTF
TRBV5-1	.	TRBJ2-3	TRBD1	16	TGCGCCAGCAGCTCATTGACAGGGGGGCAAAGAGATACGCAGTATTTT	CASSSLTGGQRDTQYF
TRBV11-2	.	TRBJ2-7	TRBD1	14	TGTGCCAGCAGCTGGGACAGGGCAGCCTACGAGCAGTACTTC	CASSWDRAAYEQYF
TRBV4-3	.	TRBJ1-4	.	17	TGCGCCAGCAGCCTATCATTCCCGGGGAGGGCTAATGAAAAACTGTTTTTT	CASSLSFPGRANEKLFF
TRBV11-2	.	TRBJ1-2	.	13	TGTGCCAGCAGCTTCACTTTCCCCTATGGCTACACCTTC	CASSFTFPYGYTF
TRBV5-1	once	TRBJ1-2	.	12	TGCGCCAGCAGCTTCGACACGTATGGCTACACCTTC	CASSFDTYGYTF
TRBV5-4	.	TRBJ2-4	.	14	TGTGCCAGCAGCACGGGACCGTCCAGAAACATTCAGTACTTC	CASSTGPSRNIQYF
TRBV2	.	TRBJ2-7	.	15	TGTGCCAGCAGTGAACGGGCGGGAAGTATAACCGAGCAGTACTTC	CASSERAGSITEQYF
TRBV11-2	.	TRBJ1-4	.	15	TGTGCCAGCACCTGGACCGCGGCGGCTAATGAAAAACTGTTTTTT	CASTWTAAANEKLFF
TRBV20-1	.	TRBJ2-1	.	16	TGCAGTGCTAGTAGGGGGGAGGGGAGCTCCTACAATGAGCAGTTCTTC	CSASRGEGSSYNEQFF
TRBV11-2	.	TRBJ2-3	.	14	TGTGCCAGCAGCTTCGCCCGAAAGACAGATACGCAGTATTTT	CASSFARKTDTQYF
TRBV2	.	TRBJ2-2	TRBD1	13	TGTGCCAAACGGGACAGGGACACCGGGGAGCTGTTTTTT	CAKRDRDTGELFF
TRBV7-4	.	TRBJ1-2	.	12	TGTGCCAGCAGGGTCCTCCGTAGTGGCTACACCTTC	CASRVLRSGYTF
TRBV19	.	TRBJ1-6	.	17	TGTGCCAGTAGTATTTTATACAGAAGCTCCTATAATTCACCCCTCCACTTT	CASSILYRSSYNSPLHF
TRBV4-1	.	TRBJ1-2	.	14	TGCGCCAGCAGCGGCGTAGGGGTAAGGTATGGCTACACCTTC	CASSGVGVRYGYTF
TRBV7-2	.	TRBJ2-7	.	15	TGTGCCAGCAGCTTAGAGGTATACAGCCCCTACGAGCAGTACTTC	CASSLEVYSPYEQYF
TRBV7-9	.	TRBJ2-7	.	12	TGTGCCAGCAGCTTCAGTATGGGCGAGCAGTACTTC	CASSFSMGEQYF
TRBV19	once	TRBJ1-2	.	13	TGTGCCAGCAACACGCAACCTAACTATGGCTACACCTTC	CASNTQPNYGYTF
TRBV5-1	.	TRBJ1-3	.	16	TGCGCCAGCAGCTTGGTTGACTTAAGCTCTGGAAACACCATATATTTT	CASSLVDLSSGNTIYF
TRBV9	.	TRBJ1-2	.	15	TGTGCCAGCAGCGTAGGGATGGCGGGGGGACGGGGCTACACCTTC	CASSVGMAGGRGYTF
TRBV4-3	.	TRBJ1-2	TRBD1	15	TGCGCCAGCAGCCACGCGGGACAGGGGAACGAGGGCTACACCTTC	CASSHAGQGNEGYTF
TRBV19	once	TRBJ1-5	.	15	TGTGCCAGTAGTATAAGCGGAGGACCAAGTCAGCCCCAGCATTTT	CASSISGGPSQPQHF
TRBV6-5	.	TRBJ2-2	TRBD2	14	TGTGCCAGCAGTTACTTGGCGGGGGGGGACACGCTGTTTTTT	CASSYLAGGDTLFF
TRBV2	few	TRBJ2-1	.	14	TGTGCCAGCAGTGGTTCGGAAACCTACAATGAGCAGTTCTTC	CASSGSETYNEQFF
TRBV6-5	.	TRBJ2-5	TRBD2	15	TGTGCCAGCAGCAGGGGACTAGCGGGGCAAGAGACCCAGTACTTC	CASSRGLAGQETQYF
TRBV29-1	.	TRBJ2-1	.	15	TGCAGCGGTCGTGGGACGGTGGAATACTACAATGAGCAGTTCTTC	CSGRGTVEYYNEQFF
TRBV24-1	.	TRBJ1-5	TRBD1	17	TGTGCCACCAGTGACCGTGAAGGGGACAGATGGGGTCAGCCCCAGCATTTT	CATSDREGDRWGQPQHF
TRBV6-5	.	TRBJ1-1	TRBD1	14	TGTGCCAGCAGTAAATCAGGGGGGTTGACTGAAGCTTTCTTT	CASSKSGGLTEAFF
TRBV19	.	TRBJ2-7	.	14	TGTGCCAGTAGTATCTCGGGCTACGAGTACGAGCAGTACTTC	CASSISGYEYEQYF
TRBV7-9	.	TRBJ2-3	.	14	TGTGCCAGCAGCCGTTCCTCCTACACAGATACGCAGTATTTT	CASSRSSYTDTQYF
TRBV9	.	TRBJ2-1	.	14	TGTGCCACCAACCGGGACTCGTCCTACAATGAGCAGTTCTTC	CATNRDSSYNEQFF
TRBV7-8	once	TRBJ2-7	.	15	TGTGCCAGCAACCCCTATCGCCTCGTCTCCTACGAGCAGTACTTC	CASNPYRLVSYEQYF
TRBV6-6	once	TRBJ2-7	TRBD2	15	TGTGCCAGCAGTTACTCTTCCGGAGCGGGGTACGAGCAGTACTTC	CASSYSSGAGYEQYF
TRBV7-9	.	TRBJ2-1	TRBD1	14	TGTGCCAGCAGCTTAGCTTCGACAGGGGCTGAGCAGTTCTTC	CASSLASTGAEQFF